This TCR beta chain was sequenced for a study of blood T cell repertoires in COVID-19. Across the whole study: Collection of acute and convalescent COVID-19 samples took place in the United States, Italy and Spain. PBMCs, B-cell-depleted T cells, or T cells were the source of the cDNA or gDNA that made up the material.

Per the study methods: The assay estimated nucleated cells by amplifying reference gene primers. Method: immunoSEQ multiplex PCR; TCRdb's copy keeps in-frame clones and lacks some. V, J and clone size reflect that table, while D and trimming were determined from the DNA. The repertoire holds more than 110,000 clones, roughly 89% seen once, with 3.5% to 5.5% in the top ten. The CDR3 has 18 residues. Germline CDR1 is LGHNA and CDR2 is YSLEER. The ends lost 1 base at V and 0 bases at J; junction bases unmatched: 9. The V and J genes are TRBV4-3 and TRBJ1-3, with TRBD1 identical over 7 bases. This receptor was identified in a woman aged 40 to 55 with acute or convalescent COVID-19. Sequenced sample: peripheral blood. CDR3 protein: CASSQGNRGPYSGNTIYF. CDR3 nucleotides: TGCGCCAGCAGCCAAGGAAACAGGGGCCCTTACTCTGGAAACACCATATATTTT.